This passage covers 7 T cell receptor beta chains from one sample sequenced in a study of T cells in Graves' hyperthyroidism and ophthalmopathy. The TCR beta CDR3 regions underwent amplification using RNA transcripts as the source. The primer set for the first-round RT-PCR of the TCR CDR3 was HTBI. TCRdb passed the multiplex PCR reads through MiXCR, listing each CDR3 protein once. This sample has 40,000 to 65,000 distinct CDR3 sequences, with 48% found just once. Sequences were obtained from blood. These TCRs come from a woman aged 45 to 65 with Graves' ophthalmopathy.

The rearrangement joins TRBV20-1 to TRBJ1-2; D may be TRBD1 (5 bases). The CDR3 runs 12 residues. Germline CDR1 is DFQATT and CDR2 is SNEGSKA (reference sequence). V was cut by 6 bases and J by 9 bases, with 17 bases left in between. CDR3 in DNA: TGCAGTGCCCCCCCCCCGAACAGGCGCTACACCTTC. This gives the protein CSAPPPNRRYTF.

In DNA, the CDR3 is TGTGCCAGCAGCTTAGCTAGGGAGTCCGTACAGACCCAGTACTTC. It specifies CASSLARESVQTQYF. The V call is TRBV11-2, the J call TRBJ2-5; possibly TRBD2 for D (5 bases). The CDR3 consists of 15 residues. Trimming took off 1 base at V and 6 bases at J, with 15 bases between the two ends. Germline V gives CDR1 SGHAT, CDR2 FQNNGV.

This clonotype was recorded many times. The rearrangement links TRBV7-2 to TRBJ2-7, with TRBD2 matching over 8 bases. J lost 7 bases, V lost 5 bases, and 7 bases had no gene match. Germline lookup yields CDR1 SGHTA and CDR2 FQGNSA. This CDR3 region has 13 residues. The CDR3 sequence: CASSRGLVQEQYF. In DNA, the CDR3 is TGTGCCAGCAGCAGGGGACTAGTCCAAGAGCAGTACTTC. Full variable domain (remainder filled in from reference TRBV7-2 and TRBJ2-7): GAGVSQSPSNKVTEKGKDVELRCDPISGHTALYWYRQSLGQGLEFLIYFQGNSAPDKSGLPSDRFSAERTGGSVSTLTIQRTQQEDSAVYLCASSRGLVQEQYFGPGTRLTVT.

The CDR3 coding sequence is TGTGCCTGGAGTGTACTAAGTAAGACCCAGTACTTC. Its protein product is CAWSVLSKTQYF. The chain is built from TRBV30 and TRBJ2-5, with unresolved D. Germline CDR1 is GTSNPN and CDR2 is SVGIG (reference sequence). The CDR3 runs 12 residues. The ends were cut back, 0 bases at V and 6 bases at J, with 8 bases in the middle.

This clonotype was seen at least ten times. The chain's CDR3 is CSANPTGYQPQHF. The CDR3 DNA is TGCAGTGCAAACCCGACAGGGTATCAGCCCCAGCATTTT. The rearrangement joins TRBV20-1 to TRBJ1-5; 7 bases align to TRBD1. Germline V gene data show CDR1 as DFQATT and CDR2 as SNEGSKA (reference sequence). The junction had 7 bases not matched to a gene; V was cut back by 6 bases and J by 5 bases. The length of the CDR3 is 13 residues.

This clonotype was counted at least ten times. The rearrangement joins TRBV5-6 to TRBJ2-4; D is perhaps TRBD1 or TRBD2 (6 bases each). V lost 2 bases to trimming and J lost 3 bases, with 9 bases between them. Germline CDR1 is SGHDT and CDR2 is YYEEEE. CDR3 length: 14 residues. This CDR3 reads CASSLEGGKNIQYF. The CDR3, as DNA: TGTGCCAGCAGCTTAGAGGGGGGCAAAAACATTCAGTACTTC.

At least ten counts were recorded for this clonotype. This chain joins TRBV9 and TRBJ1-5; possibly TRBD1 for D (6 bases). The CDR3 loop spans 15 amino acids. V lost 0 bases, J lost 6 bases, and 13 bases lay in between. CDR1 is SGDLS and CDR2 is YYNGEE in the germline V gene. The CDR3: CASSVDGGLGQPQHF. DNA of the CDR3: TGTGCCAGCAGCGTAGACGGGGGCTTAGGTCAGCCCCAGCATTTT.